This TCR beta chain was recorded in a study of blood T cell repertoires in COVID-19. In the authors' workflow: It was from reference gene primer amplification that nucleated cell counts were estimated. The table came from immunoSEQ multiplex PCR; TCRdb's copy has only in-frame clones and leaves some out. V and J calls and clone size are as listed in that table; D and trimming were resolved from the DNA. This table has about 180,000 clones, 79% appearing once. Trimming shortened V by 6 bases and J by 11 bases, and 12 bases separated the two germline ends. CDR3 length: 11 amino acids. Looked up from germline, CDR1 is MNHEY and CDR2 is SVGAGI.

The V call is TRBV6-5, the J call TRBJ2-3; D is uncertain. This receptor was identified in a woman aged 55-69 years with COVID-19, enrolled during active disease. Sequencing input: peripheral blood. Here the CDR3 DNA reads TGTGCCAGCAGGAGCCAGGTCGGGCAGTATTTT. Protein sequence: CASRSQVGQYF.